This TCR beta chain appears in the sequencing data of a study of blood T cells in healthy people across ages. Across the whole study: When template switching was applied, about one barcoded beta molecule was captured per two T cells. Study-wide points: Relative to aged donors, long-lived donors carried more naive CD4+ cells and displayed higher diversity.

CDR3 length equals 14 residues. The V and J ends lost 5 bases and 5 bases, in that order; junction bases with no gene match: 3. Germline V gene data show CDR1 as KGHSH and CDR2 as LQKENI. Together with a sample-barcoded 5' primer, a J-beta primer mix was included in a second PCR lasting about 6 to 12 cycles. Each of the cDNA molecules was tagged by a template-switch adaptor with 12 random nucleotides. TCRdb itself ran the 5' RACE reads through MiXCR, one entry per CDR3 protein. The sample has 730,000 or so distinct CDR3 sequences; more than 40% are singletons. This clonotype was picked up a small number of times. The antigen remains unidentified. Whenever a sample was processed, at least 6 million PBMCs were isolated.

The rearrangement joins TRBV18 to TRBJ1-4, with 9 positions matching TRBD1. Specimen: blood. The TCR was taken from an older woman in good health. The CDR3 region is CASSTGTGNEKLFF. DNA of the CDR3: TGTGCCAGCTCAACCGGGACAGGGAATGAAAAACTGTTTTTT.